The 10 T cell receptor beta chains below come from one sample, sequenced in a study of CD8+ T cells in alopecia areata. The treatment was: oral pan-JAK inhibitor, 5-10 mg twice daily. Investigators isolated RNA and reverse transcribed it into cDNA to act as the sequencing template. Profiling relied on immunoSEQ multiplex PCR, and the TCRdb table lists in-frame clones only, not all of them. In the table there are 150,000 to 200,000 clones, roughly 64% of which are singletons. Sequencing was performed on CD8+ T cells sorted from blood, taken at week 24, from a patient treated with tofacitinib. The receptors shown here come from a human donor with alopecia areata.

The chain is built from TRBV6-5 and TRBJ2-5, with 13 bases matching TRBD2. The CDR3 has 16 amino acids. Unmatched junction bases numbered 0, after V lost 0 bases and J lost 2 bases. The germline V gene encodes CDR1 MNHEY and CDR2 SVGAGI. The CDR3 loop reads CASSYSGLAGQETQYF. For the CDR3, the DNA is TGTGCCAGCAGTTACTCGGGACTAGCGGGACAAGAGACCCAGTACTTC.

This sequence joins TRBV7-2 and TRBJ2-5; D is undetermined. Germline V gives CDR1 SGHTA, CDR2 FQGNSA. Trimming left V 5 bases short and J 3 bases short, with 10 bases between. This CDR3 is built from 13 residues. The CDR3 is CASSQTEEETQYF. The CDR3 coding sequence is TGTGCCAGCAGCCAAACAGAAGAAGAGACCCAGTACTTC.

The CDR3 is CASSGRSDRESTGELFF. CDR3 nucleotides: TGTGCCAGCAGCGGGAGGTCCGACAGGGAATCCACCGGGGAGCTGTTTTTT. The chain employs TRBV9 and TRBJ2-2; TRBD1 agrees at 7 bases. The CDR3 consists of 17 residues. Trimming took 3 bases from V and 4 from J; bases not matched to a gene: 12. The germline gives CDR1 SGDLS, CDR2 YYNGEE.

V gene TRBV7-8 combines with J gene TRBJ2-5, with 9 bases fitting TRBD2. The V and J ends lost 1 base and 5 bases, in that order; junction bases with no gene match: 11. The germline gives CDR1 SGHVS, CDR2 FQNEAQ. The CDR3 contains 17 residues. CDR3 residues: CASSLEPGGGAVETQYF. Written as DNA, the CDR3 is TGTGCCAGCAGCTTAGAGCCCGGCGGGGGGGCCGTGGAGACCCAGTACTTC.

V usage is TRBV27 and J usage is TRBJ1-1, with a possible D match to TRBD1 (5 bases). Trimming removed 3 bases from V and 4 bases from J, with 15 bases in between. The germline gives CDR1 MNHEY, CDR2 SMNVEV (reference sequence). The CDR3 sequence is 15 residues long. CDR3 sequence: CASSFYQGGVTEAFF. The CDR3 DNA sequence: TGTGCCAGCAGTTTCTATCAGGGAGGGGTCACTGAAGCTTTCTTT.

J is TRBJ1-1 and V is TRBV25-1; 7 bases are a match to TRBD1. The V and J ends lost 6 bases and 3 bases, in that order; junction bases with no gene match: 4. This CDR3 is 13 amino acids long. Germline assignment: CDR1 MGHDK and CDR2 SYGVNS. The CDR3 nucleotides are TGTGCCAGCAGCGTAGGGGGCTACACTGAAGCTTTCTTT. It codes for CASSVGGYTEAFF.

The chain is built from TRBV7-8 and TRBJ2-1; D remains ambiguous. V gave up 2 bases and J gave up 5 bases, with 10 bases separating them. This CDR3 is built from 14 residues. Germline CDR1 is SGHVS and CDR2 is FQNEAQ. The CDR3 DNA sequence: TGTGCCAGCAGCTTACGTGTTACGGACAATGAGCAGTTCTTC. Amino acids: CASSLRVTDNEQFF.

V usage is TRBV5-6 and J usage is TRBJ1-5, with D hard to call. The CDR3 length is 12 residues. Trimming left V 0 bases short and J 7 bases short, with 5 bases between. The germline V gene has CDR1 SGHDT and CDR2 YYEEEE. In DNA, the CDR3 is TGTGCCAGCAGCTTGGGGGCACAGCCCCAGCATTTT. Translation: CASSLGAQPQHF.

The chain joins TRBV30 to TRBJ2-1, with TRBD2 as a possible D gene (5 bases). This CDR3 is built from 13 residues. Per the germline V gene, CDR1 is GTSNPN and CDR2 is SVGIG (reference sequence). V lost 3 bases and J 4 bases, leaving 10 bases between the germline ends. The chain's CDR3 is CAWSPPGYNEQFF. The CDR3 coding sequence is TGTGCCTGGAGCCCTCCGGGGTACAATGAGCAGTTCTTC.

This clone was seen more than once but under ten times. The rearrangement uses TRBV10-3 and TRBJ2-7; 7 bases match TRBD1. The CDR3 covers 15 residues. From germline, CDR1 is ENHRY and CDR2 SYGVKD. Germline trimming cut 7 bases from V and 3 bases from J; bases unmatched to any gene: 12. DNA for the CDR3: TGTGCCATCAATACTCGGAACAGGGGTGACTACGAGCAGTACTTC. Translating gives CAINTRNRGDYEQYF.